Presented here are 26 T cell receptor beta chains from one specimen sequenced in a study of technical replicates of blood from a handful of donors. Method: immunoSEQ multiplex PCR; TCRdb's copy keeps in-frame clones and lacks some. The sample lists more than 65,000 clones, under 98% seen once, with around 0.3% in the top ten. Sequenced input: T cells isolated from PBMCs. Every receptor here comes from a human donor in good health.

The DNA for the CDR3 is TGTGCCAGCCGCGGTTGGCAGTTGAACACCGGGGAGCTGTTTTTT. Translated, it gives CASRGWQLNTGELFF. The chain combines TRBV6-5 with TRBJ2-2; D remains ambiguous. V was pared by 8 bases and J by 1 base, with 14 bases between. This CDR3 has 15 amino acids. Per germline, CDR1 MNHEY and CDR2 SVGAGI.

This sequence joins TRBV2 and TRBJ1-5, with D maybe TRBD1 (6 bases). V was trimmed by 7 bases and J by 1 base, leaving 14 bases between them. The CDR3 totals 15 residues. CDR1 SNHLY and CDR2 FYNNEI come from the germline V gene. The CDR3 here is CASTSRDNSNQPQHF. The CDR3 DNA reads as TGTGCCAGCACCTCAAGGGACAACAGCAATCAGCCCCAGCATTTT. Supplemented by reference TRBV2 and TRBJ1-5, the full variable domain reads EPEVTQTPSHQVTQMGQEVILRCVPISNHLYFYWYRQILGQKVEFLVSFYNNEISEKSEIFDDQFSVERPDGSNFTLKIRSTKLEDSAMYFCASTSRDNSNQPQHFGDGTRLSIL.

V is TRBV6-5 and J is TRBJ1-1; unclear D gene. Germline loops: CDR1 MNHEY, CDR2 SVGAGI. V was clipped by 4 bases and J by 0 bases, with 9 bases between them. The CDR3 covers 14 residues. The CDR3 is CASSFSDLNTEAFF. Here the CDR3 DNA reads TGTGCCAGCAGTTTTTCGGACTTGAACACTGAAGCTTTCTTT.

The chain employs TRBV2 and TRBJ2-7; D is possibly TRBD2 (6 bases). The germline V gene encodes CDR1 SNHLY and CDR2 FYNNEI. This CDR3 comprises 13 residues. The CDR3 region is CAGGALSSYEQYF. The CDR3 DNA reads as TGTGCTGGAGGGGCTCTAAGCTCCTACGAGCAGTACTTC.

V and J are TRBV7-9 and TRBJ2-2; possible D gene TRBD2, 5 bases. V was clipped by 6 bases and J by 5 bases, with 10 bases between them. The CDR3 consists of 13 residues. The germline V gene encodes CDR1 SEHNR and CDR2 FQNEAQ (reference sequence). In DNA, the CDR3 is TGTGCCAGCAGGGCGAGCGGTACCGGGGAGCTGTTTTTT. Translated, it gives CASRASGTGELFF.

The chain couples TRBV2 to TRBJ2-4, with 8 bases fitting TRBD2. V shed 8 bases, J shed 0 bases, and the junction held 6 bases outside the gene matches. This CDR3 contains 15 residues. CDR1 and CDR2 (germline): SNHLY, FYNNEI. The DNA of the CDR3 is TGTGCCAGCCTCTCGACTAGCGAAGCCAAAAACATTCAGTACTTC. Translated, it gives CASLSTSEAKNIQYF. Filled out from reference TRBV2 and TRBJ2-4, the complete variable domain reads EPEVTQTPSHQVTQMGQEVILRCVPISNHLYFYWYRQILGQKVEFLVSFYNNEISEKSEIFDDQFSVERPDGSNFTLKIRSTKLEDSAMYFCASLSTSEAKNIQYFGAGTRLSVL.

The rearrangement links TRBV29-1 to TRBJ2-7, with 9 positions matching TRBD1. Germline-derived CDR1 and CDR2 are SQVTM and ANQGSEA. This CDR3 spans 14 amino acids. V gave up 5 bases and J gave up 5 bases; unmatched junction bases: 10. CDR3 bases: TGCAGCGTTTCGGCAGCCGGGACAGGGAACGAGCAGTACTTC. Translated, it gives CSVSAAGTGNEQYF.

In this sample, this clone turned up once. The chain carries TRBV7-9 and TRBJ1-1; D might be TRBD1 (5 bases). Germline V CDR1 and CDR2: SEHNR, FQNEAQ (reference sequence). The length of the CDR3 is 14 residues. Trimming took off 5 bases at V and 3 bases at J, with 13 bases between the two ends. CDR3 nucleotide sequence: TGTGCCAGCAGCGCCCGACCCAGGGACACTGAAGCTTTCTTT. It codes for CASSARPRDTEAFF. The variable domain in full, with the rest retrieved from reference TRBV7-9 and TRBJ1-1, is DTGVSQNPRHKITKRGQNVTFRCDPISEHNRLYWYRQTLGQGPEFLTYFQNEAQLEKSRLLSDRFSAERPKGSFSTLEIQRTEQGDSAMYLCASSARPRDTEAFFGQGTRLTVV.

The CDR3 reads CASSLVQGETQYF. Written as DNA, the CDR3 is TGTGCCAGCAGCTTAGTTCAGGGGGAGACCCAGTACTTC. The chain employs TRBV7-6 and TRBJ2-5; the D gene is possibly TRBD1 (6 bases). CDR1 and CDR2 (germline): SGHVS, FNYEAQ. Between the trimmed V and J ends, which lost 1 base and 5 bases, there was a span of 8 bases. CDR3 length: 13 amino acids.

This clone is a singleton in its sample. The CDR3 nucleotides read TGTGCCAGTAGTATACCAGGGATATCATACGAGCAGTACTTC. This encodes CASSIPGISYEQYF. The genes are TRBV19 and TRBJ2-7; D is perhaps TRBD1 (5 bases). CDR1 LNHDA and CDR2 SQIVND come from the germline V gene (reference sequence). V was clipped by 2 bases and J by 4 bases, with 12 bases between them. This CDR3 is 14 amino acids long.

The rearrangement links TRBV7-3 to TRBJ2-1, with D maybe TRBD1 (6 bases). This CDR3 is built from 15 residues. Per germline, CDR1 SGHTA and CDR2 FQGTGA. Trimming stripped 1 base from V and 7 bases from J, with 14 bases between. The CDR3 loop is CASSLRGRIGNEQFF. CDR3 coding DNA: TGTGCCAGCAGCTTAAGGGGGCGGATTGGGAATGAGCAGTTCTTC.

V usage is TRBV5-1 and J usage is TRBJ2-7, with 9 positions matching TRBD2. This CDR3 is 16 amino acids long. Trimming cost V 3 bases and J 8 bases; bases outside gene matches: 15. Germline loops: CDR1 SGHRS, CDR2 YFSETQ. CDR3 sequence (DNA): TGCGCCAGCAGCTCTACCTTATTAGCGGGAGTTAATAAGCAGTACTTC. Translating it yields CASSSTLLAGVNKQYF.

CDR3: CASSEDRELYEQYF. DNA for the CDR3: TGCGCCAGCAGCGAAGACCGGGAGCTCTACGAGCAGTACTTC. The V and J genes are TRBV5-1 and TRBJ2-7; TRBD2 is a possible D gene (6 bases). Per germline, CDR1 SGHRS and CDR2 YFSETQ. The CDR3 contains 14 residues. V lost 4 bases and J lost 3, with 14 bases in between.

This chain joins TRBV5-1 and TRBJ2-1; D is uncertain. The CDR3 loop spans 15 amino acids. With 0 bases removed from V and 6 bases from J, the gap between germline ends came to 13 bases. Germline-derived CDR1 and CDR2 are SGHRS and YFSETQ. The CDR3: CASSLGLGQSNEQFF. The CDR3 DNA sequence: TGCGCCAGCAGCTTGGGGCTAGGCCAGAGCAATGAGCAGTTCTTC.

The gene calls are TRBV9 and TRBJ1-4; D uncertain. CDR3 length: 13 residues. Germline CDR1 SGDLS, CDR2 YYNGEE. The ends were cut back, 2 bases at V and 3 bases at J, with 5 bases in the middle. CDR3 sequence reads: CASSVGSNEKLFF. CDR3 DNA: TGTGCCAGCAGCGTTGGCTCTAATGAAAAACTGTTTTTT.

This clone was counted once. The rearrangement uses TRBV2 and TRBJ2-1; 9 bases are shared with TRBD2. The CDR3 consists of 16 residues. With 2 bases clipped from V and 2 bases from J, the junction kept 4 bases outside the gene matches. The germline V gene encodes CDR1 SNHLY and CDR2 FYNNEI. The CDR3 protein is CASSESSGNAYNEQFF. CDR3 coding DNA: TGTGCCAGCAGTGAATCTAGCGGGAACGCCTACAATGAGCAGTTCTTC.

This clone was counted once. The CDR3, as DNA: TGTGCCATCAGTGAGGCAGGGGGTGGGGGTGAAGCTTTCTTT. Its protein is CAISEAGGGGEAFF. V gene TRBV10-3 combines with J gene TRBJ1-1; the match to TRBD1 covers 7 bases. V lost 2 bases, J lost 7 bases, and 7 bases stayed unmatched. The germline CDR1 and CDR2 sequences are ENHRY and SYGVKD. CDR3 length: 14 amino acids.

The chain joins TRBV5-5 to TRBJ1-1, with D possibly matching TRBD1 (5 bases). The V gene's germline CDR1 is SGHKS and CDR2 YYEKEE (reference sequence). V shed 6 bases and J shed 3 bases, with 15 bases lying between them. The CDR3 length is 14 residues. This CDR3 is CASTPWWDYTEAFF. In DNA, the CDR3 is TGTGCCAGCACTCCTTGGTGGGACTACACTGAAGCTTTCTTT. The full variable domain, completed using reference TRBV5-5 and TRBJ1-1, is DAGVTQSPTHLIKTRGQQVTLRCSPISGHKSVSWYQQVLGQGPQFIFQYYEKEERGRGNFPDRFSARQFPNYSSELNVNALLLGDSALYLCASTPWWDYTEAFFGQGTRLTVV.

Written as DNA, the CDR3 is TGTGCCAGCAGCTTATTAGGCAAAGCAGGTGAAAAACTGTTTTTT. Translating it yields CASSLLGKAGEKLFF. The chain carries TRBV7-3 and TRBJ1-4; D gene ambiguous. CDR1 and CDR2 (germline): SGHTA, FQGTGA. The CDR3 totals 15 residues. V dropped 2 bases and J dropped 7 bases, with 14 bases sitting between them.

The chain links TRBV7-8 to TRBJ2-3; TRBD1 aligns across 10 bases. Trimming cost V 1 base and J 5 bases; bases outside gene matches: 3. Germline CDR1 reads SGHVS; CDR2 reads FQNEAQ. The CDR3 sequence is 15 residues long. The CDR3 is CASSLGQGAQDTQYF. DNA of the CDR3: TGTGCCAGCAGCTTAGGACAGGGGGCTCAAGATACGCAGTATTTT.

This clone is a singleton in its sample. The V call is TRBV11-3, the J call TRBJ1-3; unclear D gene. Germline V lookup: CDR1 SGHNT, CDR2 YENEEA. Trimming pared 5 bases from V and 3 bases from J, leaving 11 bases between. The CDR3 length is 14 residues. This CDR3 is CASSGPSSGNTIYF. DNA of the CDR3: TGTGCCAGCAGCGGTCCTTCCAGTGGAAACACCATATATTTT.

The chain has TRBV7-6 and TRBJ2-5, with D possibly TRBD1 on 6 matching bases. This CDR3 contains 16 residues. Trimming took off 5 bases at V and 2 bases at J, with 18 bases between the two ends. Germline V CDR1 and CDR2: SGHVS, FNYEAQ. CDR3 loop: CASSRRIDRPQETQYF. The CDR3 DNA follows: TGTGCCAGCAGCCGTAGGATCGACAGGCCTCAAGAGACCCAGTACTTC.

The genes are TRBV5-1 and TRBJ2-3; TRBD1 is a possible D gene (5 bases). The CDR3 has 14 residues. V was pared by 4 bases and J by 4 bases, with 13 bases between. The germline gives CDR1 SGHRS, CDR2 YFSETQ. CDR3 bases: TGCGCCAGCAGCCAGAGACAGTTACCAGATACGCAGTATTTT. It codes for CASSQRQLPDTQYF. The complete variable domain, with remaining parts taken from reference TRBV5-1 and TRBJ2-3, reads KAGVTQTPRYLIKTRGQQVTLSCSPISGHRSVSWYQQTPGQGLQFLFEYFSETQRNKGNFPGRFSGRQFSNSRSEMNVSTLELGDSALYLCASSQRQLPDTQYFGPGTRLTVL.

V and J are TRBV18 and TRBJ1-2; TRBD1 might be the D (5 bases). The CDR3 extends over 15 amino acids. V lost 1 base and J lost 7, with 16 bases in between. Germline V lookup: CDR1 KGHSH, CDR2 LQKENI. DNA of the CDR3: TGTGCCAGCTCACCACAAGGATGGGCGCAGGGTGGCTACACCTTC. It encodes CASSPQGWAQGGYTF.

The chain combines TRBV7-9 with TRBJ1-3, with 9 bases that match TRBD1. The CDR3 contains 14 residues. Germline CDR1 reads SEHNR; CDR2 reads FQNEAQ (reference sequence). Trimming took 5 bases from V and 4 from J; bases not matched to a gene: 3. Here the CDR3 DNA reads TGTGCCAGCAGCCAAACAGGGGGCGGAAACACCATATATTTT. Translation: CASSQTGGGNTIYF.

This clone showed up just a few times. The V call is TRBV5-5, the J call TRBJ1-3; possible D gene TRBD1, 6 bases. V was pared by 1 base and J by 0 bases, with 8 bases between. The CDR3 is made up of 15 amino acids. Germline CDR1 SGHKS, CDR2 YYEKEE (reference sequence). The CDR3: CASSLWTASGNTIYF. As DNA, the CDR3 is TGTGCCAGCAGCTTGTGGACAGCCTCTGGAAACACCATATATTTT. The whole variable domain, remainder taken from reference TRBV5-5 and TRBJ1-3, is DAGVTQSPTHLIKTRGQQVTLRCSPISGHKSVSWYQQVLGQGPQFIFQYYEKEERGRGNFPDRFSARQFPNYSSELNVNALLLGDSALYLCASSLWTASGNTIYFGEGSWLTVV.